The entry below gives a single T cell receptor beta chain sequence along with its context. Terminally differentiated effector memory CD45RA+ cells were left out of the naive CD8 fraction, which was CD45RO-negative and positively selected for CCR7. This sample was included in a study of shared clonotypes between healthy human individuals. Whole-study context: Three CD4 naive, three CD4 memory, two CD8 naive and one CD8 memory plate were used per donor.

CDR1 and CDR2 (germline): MNHNY, SVGAGI (reference sequence). This CDR3 has 13 amino acids. Trimming shortened V by 3 bases and J by 2 bases, and 7 bases separated the two germline ends. Some clones are missing from TCRdb's copy, which holds only in-frame ones; the method was immunoSEQ multiplex PCR. The data hold 1.5 million to 2.5 million clones, with less than 95% observed a single time. This receptor was taken from a man aged 18 to 35 in good health. The rearrangement links TRBV6-6 to TRBJ1-1, with D hard to call. Material for sequencing was naive CD8+ T cells sorted from blood. This chain's CDR3 is CASSYDGNTEAFF. The CDR3 DNA is TGTGCCAGCAGTTATGACGGTAACACTGAAGCTTTCTTT.